The 2 T cell receptor beta chains listed next were all sequenced from one sample in a study of blood T cell repertoires in COVID-19 (dated by TCRdb to about 2020). Library generation was performed with the immunoSEQ multiplex PCR assay. TCRdb carries this immuneACCESS record with in-frame sequences only. Its versions omit some clonotypes, under half of them owing to an unresolved V gene in the studies checked, with the rest unexplained. This sample is represented by some 170,000 clones; roughly 85% of them were singletons. The top ten clonotypes cover roughly 1% of the sample. Material: peripheral blood. Every receptor here comes from a middle-aged man with acute or convalescent COVID-19.

This chain joins TRBV7-2 and TRBJ1-2; TRBD1 aligns across 7 bases. V gave up 5 bases and J gave up 1 base; unmatched junction bases: 4. Germline-derived CDR1 and CDR2 are SGHTA and FQGNSA. The CDR3 length is 14 residues. CDR3 coding DNA: TGTGCCAGCAGCCCGGGACAGCTTAACTATGGCTACACCTTC. It translates to CASSPGQLNYGYTF. The full variable domain, rest sourced from reference TRBV7-2 and TRBJ1-2, is GAGVSQSPSNKVTEKGKDVELRCDPISGHTALYWYRQSLGQGLEFLIYFQGNSAPDKSGLPSDRFSAERTGGSVSTLTIQRTQQEDSAVYLCASSPGQLNYGYTFGSGTRLTVV.

The CDR3 sequence: CASSTPRDRGRGEQYF. The CDR3 nucleotides are TGTGCCAGCAGTACCCCTCGGGACAGGGGGCGCGGCGAGCAGTACTTC. The gene calls are TRBV27 and TRBJ2-7, with 12 bases aligning to TRBD1. J lost 6 bases, V lost 5 bases, and 11 bases had no gene match. The CDR3 contains 16 residues. CDR1 is MNHEY, CDR2 SMNVEV, per germline (reference sequence).